This T cell receptor beta chain was recorded in a study of T-cell memory formation after mild COVID-19. Findings and caveats of the study: Clones which contracted sat mainly in CM and EM if CD4+, and in EMRA if CD8+. Within pre-infection memory, some responding clones were found, suggesting cross-reactive memory joined.

TCR alpha and TCR beta cDNA libraries with sample barcodes and UMIs came from 5'RACE using constant-segment primers. MiXCR was run by TCRdb on the 5' RACE reads, yielding one entry per CDR3 protein. The sample lists 550,000 to 600,000 distinct CDR3 sequences; around 15% were seen once. This clonotype was recorded at least ten times. Its antigen is still unknown. The germline V gene encodes CDR1 KGHDR and CDR2 SFDVKD. This CDR3 has 15 amino acids. Germline trimming cut 4 bases from V and 4 bases from J; bases unmatched to any gene: 5. What was sequenced was PBMCs or a T cell subset sorted from them (not recorded which). The TCR was taken from an adult woman who had mild COVID-19 (a few samples of this study predate the infection). Cell type and time point are not known. J is TRBJ2-2 and V is TRBV24-1; 7 positions match TRBD1. The CDR3 sequence is CATSETGPSTGELFF. The CDR3 coding sequence is TGTGCCACCAGTGAGACAGGGCCGAGCACCGGGGAGCTGTTTTTT.